A selection of T cell receptor beta chains follows, all from one sample in a study of cytomegalovirus exposure and HLA in healthy donors. The repertoire was sequenced with immunoSEQ multiplex PCR; TCRdb's copy has only in-frame clones and lacks some. The sample has some 180,000 clones, approximately 77% seen once. Sequenced material: PBMCs. The receptors here all came from a man aged 35 to 55 in good health and CMV-seropositive. The CDR3 runs from the conserved cysteine through the conserved F or W. The order of the fields is V gene, D gene, J gene, clone size, CDR3 protein, CDR3 DNA. A D gene is named only where the DNA matches it firmly. A row's size may be missing; if present it is once, few, many or a size class.

V gene: TRBV27; D gene: NA; J gene: TRBJ2-2; clone size: NA; CDR3 protein: CASSSVGLDTGELFF; CDR3 DNA: TGTGCCAGCAGTTCGGTGGGACTCGACACCGGGGAGCTGTTTTTT
V gene: TRBV27; D gene: NA; J gene: TRBJ2-7; clone size: NA; CDR3 protein: CASSTPGDPLEQYF; CDR3 DNA: TGTGCCAGCAGTACCCCGGGGGACCCGCTCGAGCAGTACTTC
V gene: TRBV6-6; D gene: TRBD2; J gene: TRBJ2-7; clone size: few; CDR3 protein: CASRALPSGNYEQYF; CDR3 DNA: TGTGCCAGCAGGGCCCTCCCTAGCGGGAACTACGAGCAGTACTTC
V gene: TRBV29-1; D gene: TRBD2; J gene: TRBJ2-1; clone size: NA; CDR3 protein: CSAGTSGYNEQFF; CDR3 DNA: TGCAGCGCTGGGACTAGCGGCTACAATGAGCAGTTCTTC
V gene: TRBV19; D gene: NA; J gene: TRBJ2-5; clone size: NA; CDR3 protein: CASSGGLQETQYF; CDR3 DNA: TGTGCCAGTAGCGGGGGACTCCAAGAGACCCAGTACTTC
V gene: TRBV7-9; D gene: NA; J gene: TRBJ2-2; clone size: NA; CDR3 protein: CASTPLQTSPGELFF; CDR3 DNA: TGTGCCAGCACCCCCCTTCAAACATCTCCCGGGGAGCTGTTTTTT
V gene: TRBV7-9; D gene: TRBD1; J gene: TRBJ1-2; clone size: NA; CDR3 protein: CASSFGQGYGYTF; CDR3 DNA: TGTGCCAGCAGCTTCGGACAGGGCTATGGCTACACCTTC
V gene: TRBV7-9; D gene: NA; J gene: TRBJ2-7; clone size: NA; CDR3 protein: CASSSGGSSYEQYF; CDR3 DNA: TGTGCCAGCAGCTCAGGGGGGAGCTCCTACGAGCAGTACTTC
V gene: TRBV28; D gene: TRBD1; J gene: TRBJ1-3; clone size: NA; CDR3 protein: CASSLPQQGTGNTIYF; CDR3 DNA: TGTGCCAGCAGTTTACCTCAACAGGGGACTGGAAACACCATATATTTT
V gene: TRBV6-5; D gene: NA; J gene: TRBJ1-4; clone size: NA; CDR3 protein: CASRTDPTNEKLFF; CDR3 DNA: TGTGCCAGCAGAACAGATCCAACTAATGAAAAACTGTTTTTT
V gene: TRBV19; D gene: TRBD1; J gene: TRBJ1-2; clone size: NA; CDR3 protein: CASSIADKGQLNYGYTF; CDR3 DNA: TGTGCCAGTAGTATAGCGGATAAGGGACAGCTTAACTATGGCTACACCTTC
V gene: TRBV18; D gene: NA; J gene: TRBJ2-7; clone size: NA; CDR3 protein: CASSPPLGGTEQYF; CDR3 DNA: TGTGCCAGCTCACCACCGTTAGGGGGTACCGAGCAGTACTTC
V gene: TRBV7-2; D gene: NA; J gene: TRBJ2-3; clone size: few; CDR3 protein: CASSFKGGTDTQYF; CDR3 DNA: TGTGCCAGCAGCTTTAAGGGGGGCACAGATACGCAGTATTTT
V gene: TRBV5-1; D gene: TRBD1; J gene: TRBJ1-1; clone size: NA; CDR3 protein: CASSFGQGGAEAFF; CDR3 DNA: TGCGCCAGCAGCTTCGGACAGGGAGGTGCTGAAGCTTTCTTT
V gene: TRBV7-2; D gene: TRBD1; J gene: TRBJ1-6; clone size: once; CDR3 protein: CASSYDRGYNNSPLHF; CDR3 DNA: TGTGCCAGCAGTTACGACAGGGGCTATAATAATTCACCCCTCCACTTT
V gene: TRBV5-6; D gene: NA; J gene: TRBJ2-2; clone size: few; CDR3 protein: CASSFGGLADTGELFF; CDR3 DNA: TGTGCCAGCAGCTTTGGAGGGCTCGCGGACACCGGGGAGCTGTTTTTT
V gene: TRBV5-1; D gene: TRBD2; J gene: TRBJ2-2; clone size: NA; CDR3 protein: CASSFRGGNTGELFF; CDR3 DNA: TGCGCCAGCAGCTTCCGCGGGGGGAACACCGGGGAGCTGTTTTTT
V gene: TRBV7-3; D gene: TRBD2; J gene: TRBJ2-7; clone size: NA; CDR3 protein: CASSQGRASDEQYF; CDR3 DNA: TGTGCCAGCAGCCAAGGGAGGGCTAGCGATGAGCAGTACTTC
V gene: TRBV11-2; D gene: NA; J gene: TRBJ2-7; clone size: NA; CDR3 protein: CASSLALYSYEQYF; CDR3 DNA: TGTGCCAGCAGCTTAGCCTTATACTCCTACGAGCAGTACTTC
V gene: TRBV6-5; D gene: NA; J gene: TRBJ2-7; clone size: NA; CDR3 protein: CASSYSNLYYEQYF; CDR3 DNA: TGTGCCAGCAGTTACTCGAACCTCTACTACGAGCAGTACTTC
V gene: TRBV11-2; D gene: TRBD2; J gene: TRBJ2-4; clone size: NA; CDR3 protein: CASSYSGGAGDIQYF; CDR3 DNA: TGTGCCAGCAGCTATAGCGGGGGGGCAGGGGACATTCAGTACTTC
V gene: TRBV6-6; D gene: TRBD1; J gene: TRBJ2-2; clone size: NA; CDR3 protein: CASSYITGGGTGELFF; CDR3 DNA: TGTGCCAGCAGTTACATCACAGGGGGCGGGACCGGGGAGCTGTTTTTT
V gene: TRBV5-5; D gene: TRBD1; J gene: TRBJ1-1; clone size: NA; CDR3 protein: CASSFWDRQAVF; CDR3 DNA: TGTGCCAGCAGCTTTTGGGACAGACAGGCCGTTTTT
V gene: TRBV5-1; D gene: NA; J gene: TRBJ2-1; clone size: NA; CDR3 protein: CASSLGQGHNEQFF; CDR3 DNA: TGCGCCAGCAGCTTGGGTCAGGGCCACAATGAGCAGTTCTTC
V gene: TRBV12-5; D gene: TRBD2; J gene: TRBJ2-3; clone size: NA; CDR3 protein: CASVPTSGGPTQYF; CDR3 DNA: TGTGCTAGTGTTCCGACTAGCGGGGGGCCTACGCAGTATTTT
V gene: TRBV30; D gene: TRBD2; J gene: TRBJ2-2; clone size: once; CDR3 protein: CAWRTSGRWTGELFF; CDR3 DNA: TGTGCCTGGAGGACTAGCGGGAGATGGACCGGGGAGCTGTTTTTT
V gene: TRBV4-1; D gene: TRBD2; J gene: TRBJ2-7; clone size: once; CDR3 protein: CASSQEDGLAGAYEQYF; CDR3 DNA: TGCGCCAGCAGCCAAGAAGATGGACTAGCGGGAGCCTACGAGCAGTACTTC
V gene: TRBV2; D gene: NA; J gene: TRBJ2-3; clone size: NA; CDR3 protein: CASVGLARLTDTQYF; CDR3 DNA: TGTGCCAGCGTGGGGCTAGCGAGACTCACAGATACGCAGTATTTT
V gene: TRBV28; D gene: TRBD2; J gene: TRBJ2-2; clone size: NA; CDR3 protein: CASSLTSLAGNTGELFF; CDR3 DNA: TGTGCCAGCAGTTTAACTAGCCTAGCGGGGAACACCGGGGAGCTGTTTTTT
V gene: TRBV11-2; D gene: NA; J gene: TRBJ2-3; clone size: NA; CDR3 protein: CASSSIATDTQYF; CDR3 DNA: TGTGCCAGCAGCTCTATCGCCACAGATACGCAGTATTTT
V gene: TRBV2; D gene: NA; J gene: TRBJ2-3; clone size: NA; CDR3 protein: CASSGWFEDSTDTQYF; CDR3 DNA: TGTGCCAGCAGTGGGTGGTTCGAGGACTCCACAGATACGCAGTATTTT